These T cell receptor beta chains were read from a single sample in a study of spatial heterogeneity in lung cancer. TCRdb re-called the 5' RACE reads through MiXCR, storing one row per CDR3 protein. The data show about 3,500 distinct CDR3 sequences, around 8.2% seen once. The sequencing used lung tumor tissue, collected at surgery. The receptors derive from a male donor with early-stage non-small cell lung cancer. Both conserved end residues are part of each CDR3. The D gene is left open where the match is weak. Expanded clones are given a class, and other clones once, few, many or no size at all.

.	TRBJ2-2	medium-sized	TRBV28	CASSSTGELFF	TGTGCCAGCAGTTCCACCGGGGAGCTGTTTTTT
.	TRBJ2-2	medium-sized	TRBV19	CASRQGLSGFLNTGELFF	TGTGCCAGTAGACAAGGGTTGTCTGGATTCCTGAACACCGGGGAGCTGTTTTTT
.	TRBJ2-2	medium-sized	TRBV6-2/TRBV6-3	CASTRQGPGELFF	TGTGCCAGCACCCGCCAGGGTCCCGGGGAGCTGTTTTTT
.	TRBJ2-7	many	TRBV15	CATSRGATDFSYEQYF	TGTGCCACCAGCAGAGGCGCGACAGATTTCTCCTACGAGCAGTACTTC
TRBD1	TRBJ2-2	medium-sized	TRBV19	CASSDRGNTGELFF	TGTGCCAGCTCGGACAGGGGAAACACCGGGGAGCTGTTTTTT
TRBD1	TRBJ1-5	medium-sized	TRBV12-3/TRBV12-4	CASSQQGEPQHF	TGTGCCAGCAGTCAACAGGGGGAGCCCCAGCATTTT
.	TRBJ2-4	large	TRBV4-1	CASSVNRQNIQYF	TGCGCCAGCAGCGTAAACAGACAAAACATTCAGTACTTC
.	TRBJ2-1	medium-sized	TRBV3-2	CASSQDRRDYNEQFF	TGTGCCAGCAGCCAAGATCGGCGGGACTACAATGAGCAGTTCTTC
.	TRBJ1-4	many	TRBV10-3	CAIRGRGEKLFF	TGTGCCATACGGGGGCGCGGTGAAAAACTGTTTTTT
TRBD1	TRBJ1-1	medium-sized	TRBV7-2	CASSFDRDSFKAFF	TGTGCCAGCAGCTTTGACCGGGACAGCTTTAAAGCTTTCTTT
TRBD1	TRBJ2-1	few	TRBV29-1	CSWTNTGTGGNEQFF	TGCAGCTGGACTAATACCGGGACAGGGGGCAATGAGCAGTTCTTC
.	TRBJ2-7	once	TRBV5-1	CASSLAGRSSYEQYF	TGCGCCAGCAGCTTGGCAGGCAGAAGCTCCTACGAGCAGTACTTC
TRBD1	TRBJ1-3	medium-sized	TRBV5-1	CASSVGQGAGNTIYF	TGCGCCAGCAGTGTGGGACAGGGAGCTGGAAACACCATATATTTT
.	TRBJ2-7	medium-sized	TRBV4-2	CASSQESPSDSYEQYF	TGTGCCAGCAGCCAAGAAAGCCCGTCAGACTCCTACGAGCAGTACTTC
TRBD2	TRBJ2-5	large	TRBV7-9	CASSLGGRETQYF	TGTGCCAGCAGCTTGGGGGGGAGAGAGACCCAGTACTTC
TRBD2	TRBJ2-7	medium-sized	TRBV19	CASSTLADLSYEQYF	TGTGCCAGTAGTACCCTAGCGGACCTCTCCTACGAGCAGTACTTC
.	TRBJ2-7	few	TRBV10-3	CAIRRQDDYEQYF	TGTGCCATCAGGCGACAGGACGATTACGAGCAGTACTTC
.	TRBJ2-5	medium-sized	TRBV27	CASSLPPGKETQYF	TGTGCCAGCAGTTTACCCCCCGGCAAAGAGACCCAGTACTTC
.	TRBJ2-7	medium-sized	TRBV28	CASSLSGVEQYF	TGTGCCAGCAGTTTGTCGGGGGTCGAGCAGTACTTC
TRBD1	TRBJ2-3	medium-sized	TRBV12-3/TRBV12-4	CASSSRRTGLSTDTQYF	TGTGCCAGCAGTTCCCGAAGGACAGGACTTAGCACAGATACGCAGTATTTT
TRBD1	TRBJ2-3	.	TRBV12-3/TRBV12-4	CASNQQGASTDTQYF	TGTGCCAGCAATCAACAGGGGGCCAGCACAGATACGCAGTATTTT
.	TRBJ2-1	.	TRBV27	CASSSLRAFSDNEQFF	TGTGCCAGCAGTTCCCTCCGGGCTTTTTCTGACAATGAGCAGTTCTTC
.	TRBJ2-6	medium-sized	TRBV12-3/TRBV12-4	CASSRQGLVSGANVLTF	TGTGCCAGCAGTCGCCAGGGACTGGTCTCTGGGGCCAACGTCCTGACTTTC
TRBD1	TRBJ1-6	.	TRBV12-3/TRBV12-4	CASSSLDRGRSPLHF	TGTGCCAGCAGTTCCCTCGACAGGGGGAGATCACCCCTCCACTTT
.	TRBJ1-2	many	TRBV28	CASSLDAIGYTF	TGTGCCAGCAGTTTGGACGCTATCGGCTACACCTTC
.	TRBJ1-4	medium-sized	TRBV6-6	CASSPGVKLFF	TGTGCCAGCAGCCCAGGCGTGAAACTGTTTTTT
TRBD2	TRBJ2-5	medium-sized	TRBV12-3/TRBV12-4	CASSSGTRETQYF	TGTGCCAGTTCAAGCGGGACCAGAGAGACCCAGTACTTC
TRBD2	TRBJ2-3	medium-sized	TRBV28	CASSLLAGGTDTQYF	TGTGCCAGCAGTTTACTAGCGGGAGGAACAGATACGCAGTATTTT
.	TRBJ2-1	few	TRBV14	CASSGIRSSYNEQFF	TGTGCCAGCAGTGGCATTCGGAGCTCCTACAATGAGCAGTTCTTC
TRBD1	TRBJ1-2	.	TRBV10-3	CAIRPGQGNGGYTF	TGTGCCATCAGGCCGGGACAGGGAAACGGTGGCTACACCTTC
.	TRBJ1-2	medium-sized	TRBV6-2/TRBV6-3	CASSYNGVYGYTF	TGTGCCAGCAGTTACAATGGAGTCTATGGCTACACCTTC
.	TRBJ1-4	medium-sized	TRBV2	CASSQQGSEKLFF	TGTGCCAGCAGCCAGCAGGGGTCTGAAAAACTGTTTTTT
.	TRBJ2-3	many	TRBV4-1	CASSQVVTTERTDTQYF	TGCGCCAGCAGCCAAGTTGTGACGACGGAACGCACAGATACGCAGTATTTT
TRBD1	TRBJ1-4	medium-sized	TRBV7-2	CASSLGGQGGPEKLFF	TGTGCCAGCAGCTTAGGGGGACAGGGGGGCCCTGAAAAACTGTTTTTT
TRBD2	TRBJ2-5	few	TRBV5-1	CASSRLSGRGEETQYF	TGCGCCAGCAGTAGACTATCGGGACGGGGGGAAGAGACCCAGTACTTC
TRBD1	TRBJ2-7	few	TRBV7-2	CASSPYQGALGEQYF	TGTGCCAGCAGCCCCTACCAGGGGGCGCTTGGGGAGCAGTACTTC
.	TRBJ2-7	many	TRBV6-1	CASSVRWEQYF	TGTGCCAGCAGTGTAAGGTGGGAGCAGTACTTC
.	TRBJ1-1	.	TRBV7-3	CASSPYLNTEAFF	TGTGCCAGCAGCCCCTATCTGAACACTGAAGCTTTCTTT
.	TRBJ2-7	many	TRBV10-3	CAISTDSSYEQYF	TGTGCCATCAGCACGGACAGCTCCTACGAGCAGTACTTC
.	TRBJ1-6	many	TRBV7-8	CASSPPRTKGNSPLHF	TGTGCCAGCAGCCCTCCGCGCACAAAGGGGAATTCACCCCTCCACTTT
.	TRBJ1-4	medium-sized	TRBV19	CASSINEKLFF	TGTGCCAGTAGTATCAATGAAAAACTGTTTTTT
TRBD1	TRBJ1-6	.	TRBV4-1	CASTYLPGQGAKNSPLHF	TGCGCCAGCACCTACCTCCCGGGACAGGGGGCAAAAAATTCACCCCTCCACTTT
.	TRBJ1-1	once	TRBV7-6	CASSLSVNTEAFF	TGTGCCAGCAGCTTATCGGTGAACACTGAAGCTTTCTTT
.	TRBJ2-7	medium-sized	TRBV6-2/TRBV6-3	CASSYMVAVTYEQYF	TGTGCCAGCAGTTATATGGTCGCAGTGACCTACGAGCAGTACTTC
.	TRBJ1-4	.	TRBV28	CASSRGGAGEKLFF	TGTGCCAGCAGTCGCGGGGGCGCGGGGGAAAAACTGTTTTTT
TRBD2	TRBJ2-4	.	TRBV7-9	CASSLAGGPRAKNIQYF	TGTGCCAGCAGCTTGGCGGGGGGGCCAAGAGCCAAAAACATTCAGTACTTC
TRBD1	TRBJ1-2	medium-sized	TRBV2	CASNAGTGGRRYYGYTF	TGTGCCAGCAACGCGGGGACAGGCGGTCGGCGGTACTATGGCTACACCTTC
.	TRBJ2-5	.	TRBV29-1	CSVEGSGVGEETQYF	TGCAGCGTTGAAGGGTCAGGGGTTGGAGAAGAGACCCAGTACTTC
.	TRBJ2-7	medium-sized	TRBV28	CASSLPSGDEQYF	TGTGCCAGCAGCCTCCCATCGGGTGACGAGCAGTACTTC
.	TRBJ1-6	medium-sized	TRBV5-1	CASSAIPQDSPLHF	TGCGCCAGCAGCGCCATCCCACAAGATTCACCCCTCCACTTT
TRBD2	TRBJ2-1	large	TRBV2	CASRRTSGGGEQFF	TGTGCCAGCAGGAGGACTAGTGGGGGGGGTGAGCAGTTCTTC
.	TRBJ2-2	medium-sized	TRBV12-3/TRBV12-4	CASSPANTGELFF	TGTGCCAGCAGTCCGGCGAACACCGGGGAGCTGTTTTTT
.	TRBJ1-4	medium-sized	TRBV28	CASSLPTGSHEKLFF	TGTGCCAGCAGTCTCCCGACGGGATCTCATGAAAAACTGTTTTTT
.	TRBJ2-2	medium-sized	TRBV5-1	CASSAQMSGELFF	TGCGCCAGCAGCGCCCAGATGTCCGGGGAGCTGTTTTTT
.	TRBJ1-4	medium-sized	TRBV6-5	CASSPTATNEKLFF	TGTGCCAGCAGCCCAACAGCAACTAATGAAAAACTGTTTTTT
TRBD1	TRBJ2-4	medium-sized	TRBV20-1	CSARDTGGGFGIQYF	TGCAGTGCTAGAGATACAGGGGGCGGTTTTGGCATTCAGTACTTC
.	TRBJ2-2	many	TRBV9	CASSVGLVSGELFF	TGTGCCAGCAGCGTAGGATTAGTCTCCGGGGAGCTGTTTTTT
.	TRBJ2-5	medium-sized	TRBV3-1	CASSQGLEGETQYF	TGTGCCAGCAGCCAAGGACTAGAAGGAGAGACCCAGTACTTC
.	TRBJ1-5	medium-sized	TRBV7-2	CASSFVRGPNQPQHF	TGTGCCAGCAGCTTTGTTAGGGGTCCAAATCAGCCCCAGCATTTT